Listed here are 10 T cell receptor beta chains from one sample, sequenced in a study of vaccination effects on CD4 cells after COVID-19. Sequencing was performed with immunoSEQ multiplex PCR; in TCRdb, only in-frame clones are kept and a portion is missing. This table holds approximately 57,000 clones, just under 80% found once. Culturing for around 10 days preceded CD4+ T cell isolation. All participants had two doses of either the BNT162b2 or mRNA-1273 vaccine. Their antigen targets remain unknown. This material consisted of CD4+ T cells from PBMCs cultured without peptide, taken after COVID-19 vaccination. These receptors came from a human donor who received a COVID-19 vaccine.

This clone was counted a few times. The chain links TRBV6-6 to TRBJ2-5; 8 nucleotides match TRBD2. Germline loops: CDR1 MNHNY, CDR2 SVGAGI (reference sequence). Trimming removed 5 bases from V and 4 bases from J; junction bases left unmatched: 6. This CDR3 has 14 amino acids. The CDR3 bases are TGTGCCAGCAGTACTGGGACTAGTGGAGAGACCCAGTACTTC. It encodes CASSTGTSGETQYF.

The chain is built from TRBV12-3 or TRBV12-4 and TRBJ2-3; D gene ambiguous. The V end lost 5 bases, the J end lost 1 base, and 7 bases lay between the germline ends. CDR3 length: 13 residues. CDR3 residues: CASSPPGTDTQYF. The CDR3, as DNA: TGTGCCAGCAGTCCCCCGGGCACAGATACGCAGTATTTT.

This clone was found a few times. This rearrangement joins TRBV30 to TRBJ1-2, with D perhaps matching TRBD1 (5 bases). The V end lost 4 bases, the J end lost 6 bases, and 21 bases lay between the germline ends. In germline, CDR1 is GTSNPN, CDR2 SVGIG (reference sequence). The CDR3 extends over 15 amino acids. CDR3 protein: CAWIRQSGTINGYTF. The CDR3 DNA sequence: TGTGCCTGGATCCGTCAGTCAGGGACTATAAATGGCTACACCTTC. Variable domain in full (rest from reference TRBV30 and TRBJ1-2): SQTIHQWPATLVQPVGSPLSLECTVEGTSNPNLYWYRQAAGRGLQLLFYSVGIGQISSEVPQNLSASRPQDRQFILSSKKLLLSDSGFYLCAWIRQSGTINGYTFGSGTRLTVV.

This clone came up a few times. The gene calls are TRBV7-3 and TRBJ2-5; 12 nucleotides line up with TRBD2. CDR3 length: 18 amino acids. The junction had 7 bases not matched to a gene; V was cut back by 2 bases and J by 0 bases. The germline CDR1 and CDR2 sequences are SGHTA and FQGTGA. The CDR3 DNA sequence: TGTGCCAGCAGCTTACCCGGACTAGCGGGGCAATACCAAGAGACCCAGTACTTC. This sequence encodes CASSLPGLAGQYQETQYF.

In this sample, this clone turned up once. CDR3 in amino acids: CASSFTGTGRREQYF. DNA of the CDR3: TGTGCCAGCAGCTTTACCGGGACAGGCCGTAGGGAGCAGTACTTC. The chain has TRBV28 and TRBJ2-7, with TRBD1 identical over 8 bases. CDR1 is MDHEN, CDR2 SYDVKM, per germline. CDR3 size: 15 residues. Unmatched junction bases numbered 14, after V lost 6 bases and J lost 7 bases.

The chain couples TRBV7-2 to TRBJ1-6, with 9 bases aligning to TRBD1. Germline CDR1 and CDR2: SGHTA and FQGNSA. V gave up 5 bases and J gave up 7 bases; unmatched junction bases: 12. The CDR3 has 17 residues. Here the CDR3 DNA reads TGTGCCAGCAGCCGTTCAGGGACAGGGCCGAGGAATTCACCCCTCCACTTT. It yields the protein CASSRSGTGPRNSPLHF.

This clone was counted once. The CDR3 region is CASSQLLSYEQYF. DNA for the CDR3: TGTGCCAGCAGCCAATTGCTTTCCTACGAGCAGTACTTC. J is TRBJ2-7 and V is TRBV3-1 (or the pseudogene TRBV3-2), with D unresolved. Trimming pared 2 bases from V and 1 base from J, leaving 6 bases between. The V gene's germline CDR1 is LGHDT and CDR2 YNNKEL (reference sequence). The CDR3 contains 13 residues.

This clone was seen just once. This chain's CDR3 is CASSRDILNNEQFF. The CDR3 nucleotides read TGTGCCAGCAGCCGAGACATACTGAATAATGAGCAGTTCTTC. The gene calls are TRBV4-2 and TRBJ2-1; no reliable D call. Looked up from germline, CDR1 is LGHNA and CDR2 is YNFKEQ. V lost 4 bases to trimming and J lost 7 bases, with 14 bases between them. The CDR3 is 14 residues long.

CDR3 residues: CASSGTSWVNEQFF. The CDR3 DNA reads as TGCGCCAGCAGTGGGACTAGCTGGGTCAATGAGCAGTTCTTC. This chain uses TRBV10-2 with TRBJ2-1; 8 bases match TRBD2. Unmatched junction bases numbered 5, after V lost 4 bases and J lost 6 bases. Germline CDR1 is WSHSY and CDR2 is SAAADI. CDR3 length equals 14 residues.

The chain carries TRBV12-2 and TRBJ2-1; the table's TRBD1 call for D was not verified on the DNA. TRBV12-2 is given as a pseudogene. The CDR3 extends over 17 amino acids. The CDR3 spells CASRLGTRGCYNNEQFF. Here the CDR3 DNA reads TGTGCAAGTCGCTTAGGCACAAGGGGGTGCTACAACAATGAGCAGTTCTTC.